One and the same sample provided the 9 T cell receptor beta chains below, sequenced in a study of naive and memory T cell subsets. Whole-blood samples were approximately 2.6 ml of peripheral blood from healthy adult volunteers. Blood and skin TCR RNA was reverse transcribed with alpha and beta constant primers. TCRdb processed the 5' RACE reads anew with MiXCR; each CDR3 protein has one entry. The table lists about 21,000 distinct CDR3 sequences, approximately 3.9% of them singletons. These receptors were collected from a male donor in good health.

This clonotype came up many times. The chain recombines TRBV6-5 with TRBJ1-6; D not certain. With 5 bases removed from V and 7 bases from J, the gap between germline ends came to 12 bases. The CDR3 totals 14 residues. Per germline, CDR1 MNHEY and CDR2 SVGAGI. CDR3 bases: TGTGCCAGCAGTACCCGCGGGTCGAATTCACCCCTCCACTTT. Translating gives CASSTRGSNSPLHF.

This clonotype appeared many times. The gene calls are TRBV6-5 and TRBJ2-7, with 7 bases matching TRBD1. This CDR3 has 12 amino acids. The V gene's germline CDR1 is MNHEY and CDR2 SVGAGI. V gave up 6 bases and J gave up 3 bases; unmatched junction bases: 2. CDR3 protein: CASRGQNYEQYF. Written as DNA, the CDR3 is TGTGCCAGCAGGGGACAGAACTACGAGCAGTACTTC.

This clonotype was observed at least ten times. The chain joins TRBV4-3 to TRBJ1-2; D gene uncertain. This CDR3 is 15 amino acids long. The germline gives CDR1 LGHNA, CDR2 YSLEER. V lost 0 bases and J 1 base, leaving 9 bases between the germline ends. The CDR3 DNA is TGCGCCAGCAGCCAAGATATGGGCAATAACTATGGCTACACCTTC. It yields the protein CASSQDMGNNYGYTF.

As to this clonotype: Just one base apart from a much larger clone, this may be a read error. The V and J genes are TRBV9 and TRBJ2-3; possibly TRBD2 for D (5 bases). This CDR3 has 16 residues. Trimming shortened V by 0 bases and J by 0 bases, and 11 bases separated the two germline ends. The germline V gene has CDR1 SGDLS and CDR2 YYNGEE. The CDR3 region has the DNA TGTGCCAGCAGCGTAGTACTAACGGGGAGCACAGATACGCAGTATTTT. Its translation: CASSVVLTGSTDTQYF.

V and J are TRBV5-1 and TRBJ2-3; no clear D gene. CDR3 length equals 12 residues. The germline gives CDR1 SGHRS, CDR2 YFSETQ. The V end lost 2 bases, the J end lost 5 bases, and 6 bases lay between the germline ends. The DNA for the CDR3 is TGCGCCAGCAGCTTTGGTGTAGATACGCAGTATTTT. Encoded protein: CASSFGVDTQYF.

This clonotype has at least ten counts. The chain uses TRBV9 and TRBJ1-5; D unclear. This CDR3 contains 15 residues. Trimming pared 3 bases from V and 4 bases from J, leaving 14 bases between. Germline CDR1 and CDR2: SGDLS and YYNGEE. The CDR3 sequence: CASSAGSVGNQPQHF. The CDR3 nucleotides are TGTGCCAGCAGCGCCGGAAGCGTGGGGAATCAGCCCCAGCATTTT.

This clonotype has at least ten counts. This chain connects TRBV12-3 or TRBV12-4 to TRBJ2-7; D might be TRBD1 or TRBD2, each matching 5 bases. Trimming shortened V by 4 bases and J by 0 bases, and 16 bases separated the two germline ends. The CDR3 has 16 residues. The CDR3 nucleotides are TGTGCCAGCAGTTCTCCCCGGTGGGGGAGCTCCTACGAGCAGTACTTC. The encoded protein is CASSSPRWGSSYEQYF.

This clonotype was counted many times. This rearrangement joins TRBV12-3 or TRBV12-4 to TRBJ2-7; 7 nucleotides line up with TRBD1. This CDR3 spans 13 amino acids. V was pared by 6 bases and J by 5 bases, with 7 bases of the junction left unmatched. CDR3 sequence: CASRRTGSNEQYF. DNA of the CDR3: TGTGCCAGCAGAAGGACAGGAAGTAACGAGCAGTACTTC.

This clonotype was detected many times. The rearrangement joins TRBV9 to TRBJ2-2; no clear D. V gave up 3 bases and J gave up 7 bases, with 13 bases separating them. CDR1 and CDR2 from the germline V gene are SGDLS and YYNGEE. CDR3 length equals 14 residues. The CDR3 bases are TGTGCCAGCAGCGGGACCGCTGTCAACGGGGAGCTGTTTTTT. Residues: CASSGTAVNGELFF.